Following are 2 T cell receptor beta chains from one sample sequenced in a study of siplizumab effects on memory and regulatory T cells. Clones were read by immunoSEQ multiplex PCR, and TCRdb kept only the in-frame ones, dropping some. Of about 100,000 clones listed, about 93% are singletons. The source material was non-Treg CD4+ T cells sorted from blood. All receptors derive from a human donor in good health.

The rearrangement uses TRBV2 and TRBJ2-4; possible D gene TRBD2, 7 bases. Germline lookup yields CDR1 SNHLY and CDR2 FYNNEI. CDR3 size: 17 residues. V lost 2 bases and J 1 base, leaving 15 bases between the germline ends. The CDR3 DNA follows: TGTGCCAGCAGTGAATGGGGGGGACATTTGGCCAAAAACATTCAGTACTTC. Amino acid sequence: CASSEWGGHLAKNIQYF.

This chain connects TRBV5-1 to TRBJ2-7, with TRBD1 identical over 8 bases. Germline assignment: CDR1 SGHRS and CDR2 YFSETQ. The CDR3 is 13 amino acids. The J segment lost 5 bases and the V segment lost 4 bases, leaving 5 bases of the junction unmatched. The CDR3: CASSRTGSDEQYF. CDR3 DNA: TGCGCCAGCAGCCGGACAGGGAGTGACGAGCAGTACTTC.